A selection of T cell receptor beta chains follows, all from one sample in a study of control samples from healthy donors and cancer patients. Sequencing was performed with immunoSEQ multiplex PCR; in TCRdb, only in-frame clones are kept and a portion is missing. The table lists about 88,000 clones, about 92% of them singletons. Specimen: blood. These receptors originate from a man younger than 35 in good health. CDR3s include the opening cysteine and the closing phenylalanine or tryptophan. The D gene is left open where the match is weak. Not all rows give a size; the values are once, few, many and, for expanded clones, a class.

clone size	V gene	J gene	D gene	CDR3 protein	CDR3 DNA
NA	TRBV6-2/TRBV6-3	TRBJ2-1	NA	CASSGDAEQEQFF	TGTGCCAGCAGTGGGGACGCCGAGCAGGAGCAGTTCTTC
once	TRBV5-6	TRBJ1-2	TRBD1	CASSLPTGNYGYTF	TGTGCCAGCAGCCTACCGACAGGGAACTATGGCTACACCTTC
NA	TRBV18	TRBJ1-1	NA	CASSPRVGGEATEAFF	TGTGCCAGCTCACCGAGGGTTGGTGGGGAGGCCACTGAAGCTTTCTTT
NA	TRBV5-1	TRBJ2-5	TRBD1	CASSLDDRGRETQYF	TGCGCCAGCAGCTTGGATGACAGGGGGCGGGAGACCCAGTACTTC
once	TRBV9	TRBJ1-2	TRBD1	CASSEQGLSYGYTF	TGTGCCAGCAGCGAACAGGGGCTTAGCTATGGCTACACCTTC
NA	TRBV4-2	TRBJ1-1	NA	CASSQDGQVVNTEAFF	TGTGCCAGCAGCCAAGATGGTCAGGTCGTGAACACTGAAGCTTTCTTT
once	TRBV5-1	TRBJ1-1	TRBD1	CASSPSRQGNTEAFF	TGCGCCAGCAGCCCTAGCCGACAGGGGAACACTGAAGCTTTCTTT
few	TRBV6-5	TRBJ1-2	TRBD1	CASTTGQEAYGYTF	TGTGCCAGCACTACCGGACAGGAGGCCTATGGCTACACCTTC
NA	TRBV2	TRBJ2-3	NA	CASSGSGTPKWADTQYF	TGTGCCAGCAGTGGGTCCGGGACCCCAAAGTGGGCAGATACGCAGTATTTT
NA	TRBV28	TRBJ1-5	TRBD1	CASSLRGFGDSKGQPQHF	TGTGCCAGCAGTTTAAGAGGATTCGGGGACAGCAAAGGTCAGCCCCAGCATTTT
NA	TRBV3-1/TRBV3-2	TRBJ1-2	NA	CASSPRPGNVEYGYTF	TGTGCCAGCAGCCCCCGGCCAGGGAATGTAGAGTATGGCTACACCTTC
NA	TRBV30	TRBJ1-1	NA	CAWTLDYMNTEAFF	TGTGCCTGGACCCTAGATTATATGAACACTGAAGCTTTCTTT
NA	TRBV7-9	TRBJ2-5	NA	CASSLDSGPVMTQYF	TGTGCCAGCAGCTTAGACTCAGGTCCCGTTATGACCCAGTACTTC
NA	TRBV7-3	TRBJ2-1	NA	CASSSGQTGYNEQFF	TGTGCCAGCAGCTCAGGACAGACCGGCTACAATGAGCAGTTCTTC
NA	TRBV30	TRBJ1-2	TRBD1	CAWSVISRQGGESHWGYGYTF	TGTGCCTGGAGTGTAATCTCGAGACAGGGGGGTGAAAGTCACTGGGGCTATGGCTACACCTTC
NA	TRBV14	TRBJ2-7	NA	CASKELNSYEQYF	TGTGCCAGCAAAGAACTGAACTCCTACGAGCAGTACTTC
NA	TRBV11-3	TRBJ1-3	TRBD1	CASSIKRDRPTRNTGNTIYF	TGTGCCAGCAGCATTAAAAGGGACAGACCGACCCGAAATACTGGAAACACCATATATTTT